This T cell receptor beta chain emerged from a study of T cell responses to AZD1222 COVID-19 vaccine. Here immunoSEQ multiplex PCR was the method, and the copy in TCRdb shows in-frame clones only, minus some. The sample comprises about 120,000 clones, 80% to 90% of which are singletons, and roughly 1.6% rests with the top ten. The V gene lost 1 base and the J gene lost 9 bases, with 10 bases spanning the gap. This CDR3 is 13 amino acids long. CDR1 is KGHSH and CDR2 is LQKENI in the germline V gene. The TCR comes from an adult in good health. The chain is built from TRBV18 and TRBJ1-5; D ambiguous. Specimen: peripheral blood, collected on day 0 of AZD1222 vaccination. CDR3 DNA: TGTGCCAGCTCACCACTTCCTCGAGGGCCCCAGCATTTT. The encoded protein is CASSPLPRGPQHF.